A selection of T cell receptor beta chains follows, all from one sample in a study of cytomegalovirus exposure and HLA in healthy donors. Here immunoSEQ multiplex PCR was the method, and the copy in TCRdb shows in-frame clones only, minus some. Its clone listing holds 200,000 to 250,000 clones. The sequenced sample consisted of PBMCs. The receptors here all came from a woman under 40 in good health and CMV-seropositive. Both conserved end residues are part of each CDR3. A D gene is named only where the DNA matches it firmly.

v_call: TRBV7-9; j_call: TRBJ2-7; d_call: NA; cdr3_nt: TGTGCCAGCTCCTATGTCGAGGCTAGCTTAGACGACGAGCAGTACTTC; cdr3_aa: CASSYVEASLDDEQYF
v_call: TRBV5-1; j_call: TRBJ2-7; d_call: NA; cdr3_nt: TGCGCCAGCAGCTTGGCCTTCCGGATAGCTTCTTCTCCCGCCTACGAGCAGTACTTC; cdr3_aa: CASSLAFRIASSPAYEQYF
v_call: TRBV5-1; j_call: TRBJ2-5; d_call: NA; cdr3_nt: TGCGCCAGCAGTGACACAGAGACCCAGTACTTC; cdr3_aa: CASSDTETQYF
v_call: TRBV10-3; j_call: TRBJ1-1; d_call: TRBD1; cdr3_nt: TGTGCCATCAGTGAGGGGCGGACAGGGGCCGTCGGCTCGAACACTGAAGCTTTCTTT; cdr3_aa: CAISEGRTGAVGSNTEAFF
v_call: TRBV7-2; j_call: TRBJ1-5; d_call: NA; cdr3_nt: TGTGCCAGCAGCTTTATGTCTGATCAGCCCCAGCATTTT; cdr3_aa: CASSFMSDQPQHF
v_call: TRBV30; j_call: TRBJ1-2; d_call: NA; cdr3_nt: TGTGCCTGGAGTGTCATCTCGGGTGGCTACACCTTC; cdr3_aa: CAWSVISGGYTF
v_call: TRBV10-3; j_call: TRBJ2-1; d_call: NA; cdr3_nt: TGTGCCATCAGCGGGACTCACAATGAGCAGTTCTTC; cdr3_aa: CAISGTHNEQFF
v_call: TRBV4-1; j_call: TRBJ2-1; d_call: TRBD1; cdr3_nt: TGCGCCAGCAGCCACCCCATGTCAGGGGGCCATGAGCAGTTCTTC; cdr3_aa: CASSHPMSGGHEQFF
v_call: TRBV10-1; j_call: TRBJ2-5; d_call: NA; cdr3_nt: TGCGCCAGCAGTGATGTAGCAGGGTTTGGGACCCAGTACTTC; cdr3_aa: CASSDVAGFGTQYF
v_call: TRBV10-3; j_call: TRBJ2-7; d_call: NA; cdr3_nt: TGTGCCATCAGTGCCCTAACTAGTAACGCCTACGAGCAGTACTTC; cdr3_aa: CAISALTSNAYEQYF
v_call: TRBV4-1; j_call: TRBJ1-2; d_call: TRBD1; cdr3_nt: TGCGCCAGCAGCCAGGACAGGGTTAACTATGGCTACACCTTC; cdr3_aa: CASSQDRVNYGYTF
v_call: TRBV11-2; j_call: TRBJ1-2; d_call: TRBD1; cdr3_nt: TGTGCCAGCAGGGTAGGACAGGGCAATTATGGCTACACCTTC; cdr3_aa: CASRVGQGNYGYTF
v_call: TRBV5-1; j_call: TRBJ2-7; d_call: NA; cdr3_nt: TGCGCCAGCAGCTCGGGCGGGGACCAGTCCTACGAGCAGTACTTC; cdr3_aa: CASSSGGDQSYEQYF
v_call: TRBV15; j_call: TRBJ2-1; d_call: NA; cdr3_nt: TGTGCCACCAGCAGAGATCGGGAGAGCTCCTACAATGAGCAGTTCTTC; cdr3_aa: CATSRDRESSYNEQFF
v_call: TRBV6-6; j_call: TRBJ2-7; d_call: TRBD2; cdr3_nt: TGTGCCAGCAGGGGGACTAGCGGGGGGGCCCCAGTCGAGCAGTACTTC; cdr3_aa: CASRGTSGGAPVEQYF
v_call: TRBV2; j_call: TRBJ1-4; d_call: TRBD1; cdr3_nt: TGTGCCAGCATGGACAGGGGGGATGAAAAACTGTTTTTT; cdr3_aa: CASMDRGDEKLFF
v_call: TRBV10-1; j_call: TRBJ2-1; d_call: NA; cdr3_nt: TGCGCCAGCAGTGAGTCCCTCGCTAGCCGGAGCAATGAGCAGTTCTTC; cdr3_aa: CASSESLASRSNEQFF
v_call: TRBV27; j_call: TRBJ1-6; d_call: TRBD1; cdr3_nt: TGTGCCAGCAGTTCACGGACAGGCAATTCACCCCTCCACTTT; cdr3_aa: CASSSRTGNSPLHF
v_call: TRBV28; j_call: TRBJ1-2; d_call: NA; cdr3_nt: TGTGCCAGCAGTTTAGGCCCCGGGGGCTATGGCTACACCTTC; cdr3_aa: CASSLGPGGYGYTF
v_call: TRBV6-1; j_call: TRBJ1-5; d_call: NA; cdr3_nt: TGTGCCAGCACTGCGGAGGCCCTAGGGCCCCAGCATTTT; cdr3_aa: CASTAEALGPQHF
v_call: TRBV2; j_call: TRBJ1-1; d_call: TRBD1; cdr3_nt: TGTGCCAGCACCCTCAACTCTTTTGGGACAGGGGGCATCACTGAAGCTTTCTTT; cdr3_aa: CASTLNSFGTGGITEAFF
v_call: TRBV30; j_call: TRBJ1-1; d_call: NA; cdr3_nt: TGTGCCTGGAGTGTATCCGGGTCAAGTGAAGCTTTCTTT; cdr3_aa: CAWSVSGSSEAFF
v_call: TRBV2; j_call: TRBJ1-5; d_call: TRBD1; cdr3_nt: TGTGCCAGCAGGGACAGGTATAGCAATCAGCCCCAGCATTTT; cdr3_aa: CASRDRYSNQPQHF
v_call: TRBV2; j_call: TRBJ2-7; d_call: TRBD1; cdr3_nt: TGTGCCACCTCCGTCACCGGGACAGGGGTACTCTACGAGCAGTACTTC; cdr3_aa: CATSVTGTGVLYEQYF
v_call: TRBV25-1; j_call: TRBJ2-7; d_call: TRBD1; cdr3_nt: TGTGCCAGCAGTGGCACCAACAGGGGCCGCGGGTACGAGCAGTACTTC; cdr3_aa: CASSGTNRGRGYEQYF
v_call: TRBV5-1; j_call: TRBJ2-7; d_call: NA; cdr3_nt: TGCGCCAGCAGCTCTGGGGGCAGCGAGCAGTACTTC; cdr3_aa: CASSSGGSEQYF
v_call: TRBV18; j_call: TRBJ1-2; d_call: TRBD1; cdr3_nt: TGTGCCAGCTCACCACAAAGGGACAGGGCACGCTATGGCTACACCTTC; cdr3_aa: CASSPQRDRARYGYTF